This TCR beta chain was identified during a study of CD8 T cells in ankylosing spondylitis. Quantitative 5'-RACE with molecular barcodes produced the TCR beta libraries. TCRdb itself ran the 5' RACE reads through MiXCR, one entry per CDR3 protein. The table includes 35,000 to 50,000 distinct CDR3 sequences, around a tenth detected once. The CDR3 length is 15 residues. The germline CDR1 and CDR2 sequences are LNHNV and YYDKDF (reference sequence). V gave up 0 bases and J gave up 1 base, with 9 bases separating them. Findings and limits, study-wide: Researchers reportedly found disease-linked clones significantly enriched in matched ankylosing spondylitis synovial fluid. Past research had described some motif variants in reactive arthritis synovial fluid and blood. Made up of roughly 8 highly homologous variants, a TCR beta motif appeared characteristic of ankylosing spondylitis blood.

Turning to this clonotype: The antigen remains unidentified.

The TCR originated in a male donor with ankylosing spondylitis or in good health (not recorded which). The chain uses TRBV15 and TRBJ2-5, with D unclear. Sequencing input: blood, either unsorted or a sorted T cell fraction (not recorded which). DNA for the CDR3: TGTGCCACCAGCAGAGAAGCCAGAGTCCAAGAGACCCAGTACTTC. It yields the protein CATSREARVQETQYF.